The rows below give T cell receptor beta chains drawn from one sample of a study of identical twins. MiXCR was run by TCRdb on the 5' RACE reads, yielding one entry per CDR3 protein. The sample shows some 500,000 distinct CDR3 sequences, 12% to 15% of them seen only once. A further study also used this sample, focusing on yellow fever vaccine responses in identical twins.

Sequenced: CD4+ T cells sorted from blood. These TCRs come from a woman under 30 in good health. CDR3s include the opening cysteine and the closing phenylalanine or tryptophan. D genes are given only for firm matches. The size field is filled for only some rows; it gives once, few, many or a size class.

len: 13
v_gene: TRBV6-2/TRBV6-3
j_gene: TRBJ2-1
d_gene: TRBD2
abundance: -
CDR3nt: TGTGCCAGCACCCCGGGAGGGTGGGATGAGCAGTTCTTC
CDR3aa: CASTPGGWDEQFF

len: 15
v_gene: TRBV7-9
j_gene: TRBJ2-5
d_gene: -
abundance: few
CDR3nt: TGTGCCAGCAGCTCCTCTATTTTTGACCAAGAGACCCAGTACTTC
CDR3aa: CASSSSIFDQETQYF

len: 15
v_gene: TRBV6-1
j_gene: TRBJ2-3
d_gene: -
abundance: -
CDR3nt: TGTGCCAGCAGCTCCGGACACACCAGCACAGATACGCAGTATTTT
CDR3aa: CASSSGHTSTDTQYF

len: 16
v_gene: TRBV27
j_gene: TRBJ2-1
d_gene: TRBD2
abundance: -
CDR3nt: TGTGCCAGCAGTTCCCGGGGTAGCGGGAAGGGTAATGAGCAGTTCTTC
CDR3aa: CASSSRGSGKGNEQFF

len: 16
v_gene: TRBV3-1
j_gene: TRBJ2-3
d_gene: -
abundance: -
CDR3nt: TGTGCCAGCAGCCAACGAAACTTGAGGGTATCAGATACGCAGTATTTT
CDR3aa: CASSQRNLRVSDTQYF

len: 16
v_gene: TRBV7-2
j_gene: TRBJ2-7
d_gene: TRBD2
abundance: -
CDR3nt: TGTGCCAGCAGCTCTAATCTAGCGGGAGGGCCCTACGAGCAGTACTTC
CDR3aa: CASSSNLAGGPYEQYF

len: 14
v_gene: TRBV28
j_gene: TRBJ2-6
d_gene: -
abundance: -
CDR3nt: TGTGCCAGCAGTTTCCAGTCTGGGGCCAACGTCCTGACTTTC
CDR3aa: CASSFQSGANVLTF

len: 15
v_gene: TRBV11-2
j_gene: TRBJ1-6
d_gene: TRBD1
abundance: few
CDR3nt: TGTGCCAGCAGCTTCAAAGGGACAGGGAATTCACCCCTCCACTTT
CDR3aa: CASSFKGTGNSPLHF

len: 15
v_gene: TRBV4-3
j_gene: TRBJ2-2
d_gene: TRBD2
abundance: few
CDR3nt: TGCGCCAGCAGCCAAGAGTCGGGGGGAACCGGGGAGCTGTTTTTT
CDR3aa: CASSQESGGTGELFF

len: 16
v_gene: TRBV21-1
j_gene: TRBJ2-3
d_gene: -
abundance: -
CDR3nt: TGTGCCAGCAGCAAAGGACAGGGATGTGTTGCAGATACGCAGTATTTT
CDR3aa: CASSKGQGCVADTQYF

len: 16
v_gene: TRBV7-8
j_gene: TRBJ2-2
d_gene: TRBD2
abundance: -
CDR3nt: TGTGCCAGCAGCTTAGCGACTAGCGGGAGCGCGGGGGAGCTGTTTTTT
CDR3aa: CASSLATSGSAGELFF

len: 14
v_gene: TRBV6-5
j_gene: TRBJ1-4
d_gene: -
abundance: -
CDR3nt: TGTGCCAGCAGTTCCACGGCAACTAATGAAAAACTGTTTTTT
CDR3aa: CASSSTATNEKLFF

len: 17
v_gene: TRBV5-1
j_gene: TRBJ2-7
d_gene: TRBD1
abundance: few
CDR3nt: TGCGCCAGCAGCCCCTATAGGGTGACAGGGCAAACCCACGAGCAGTACTTC
CDR3aa: CASSPYRVTGQTHEQYF

len: 11
v_gene: TRBV20-1
j_gene: TRBJ2-1
d_gene: -
abundance: few
CDR3nt: TGCAGTGCAAACAGGGAAGCTGAGCAGTTCTTC
CDR3aa: CSANREAEQFF

len: 15
v_gene: TRBV7-2
j_gene: TRBJ2-1
d_gene: -
abundance: -
CDR3nt: TGTGCCAGCAGCGTAAGGGGGGGACCGTACAATGAGCAGTTCTTC
CDR3aa: CASSVRGGPYNEQFF

len: 13
v_gene: TRBV5-1
j_gene: TRBJ2-5
d_gene: TRBD1
abundance: many
CDR3nt: TGCGCCAGCAGCACCCGGGACAGGGAGACCCAGTACTTC
CDR3aa: CASSTRDRETQYF

len: 13
v_gene: TRBV28
j_gene: TRBJ2-1
d_gene: -
abundance: few
CDR3nt: TGTGCCAGCAGTCCCCCTCTCCTTAATGAGCAGTTCTTC
CDR3aa: CASSPPLLNEQFF

len: 17
v_gene: TRBV6-5
j_gene: TRBJ2-7
d_gene: -
abundance: few
CDR3nt: TGTGCCAGCAGTTACAGGCCCACAGGGTCGGGGACCTACGAGCAGTACTTC
CDR3aa: CASSYRPTGSGTYEQYF

len: 16
v_gene: TRBV29-1
j_gene: TRBJ2-1
d_gene: TRBD1
abundance: -
CDR3nt: TGCAGCGTCGAGGTACCCGGACAGGGGCGTCGCAATGAGCAGTTCTTC
CDR3aa: CSVEVPGQGRRNEQFF

len: 12
v_gene: TRBV28
j_gene: TRBJ1-1
d_gene: -
abundance: -
CDR3nt: TGTGCCAGCAGTGGACGGGTTTCTGAAGCTTTCTTT
CDR3aa: CASSGRVSEAFF

len: 14
v_gene: TRBV11-2
j_gene: TRBJ2-1
d_gene: TRBD2
abundance: few
CDR3nt: TGTGCCAGCAGCTTATATAGCGGGAACAGTGAGCAGTTCTTC
CDR3aa: CASSLYSGNSEQFF

len: 16
v_gene: TRBV4-2
j_gene: TRBJ1-6
d_gene: -
abundance: few
CDR3nt: TGTGCCAGCAGCCAAGAAGGTGGCAGGGATAGGTCACCCCTCCACTTT
CDR3aa: CASSQEGGRDRSPLHF

len: 14
v_gene: TRBV28
j_gene: TRBJ2-4
d_gene: -
abundance: few
CDR3nt: TGTGCCAGCACCTCGGGGCTAGCCAAAAACATTCAGTACTTC
CDR3aa: CASTSGLAKNIQYF

len: 15
v_gene: TRBV7-2
j_gene: TRBJ2-2
d_gene: -
abundance: many
CDR3nt: TGTGCCAGCAGCTTAGCAAACTTAAACACCGGGGAGCTGTTTTTT
CDR3aa: CASSLANLNTGELFF

len: 14
v_gene: TRBV4-2
j_gene: TRBJ2-7
d_gene: -
abundance: -
CDR3nt: TGTGCCAGCAGTGCGGGTAAGGGGGACCACGAGCAGTACTTC
CDR3aa: CASSAGKGDHEQYF

len: 17
v_gene: TRBV30
j_gene: TRBJ2-1
d_gene: -
abundance: -
CDR3nt: TGTGCCTGGAGTGTACGGTATCCCGGAGCCCCTTACAATGAGCAGTTCTTC
CDR3aa: CAWSVRYPGAPYNEQFF

len: 14
v_gene: TRBV5-6
j_gene: TRBJ2-7
d_gene: -
abundance: -
CDR3nt: TGTGCCAGCAGCTTGGAAGCACAGCCCTACGAGCAGTACTTC
CDR3aa: CASSLEAQPYEQYF

len: 15
v_gene: TRBV7-2
j_gene: TRBJ2-4
d_gene: -
abundance: few
CDR3nt: TGTGCCAGCAGCTTAGTGGGATTTAGCAAAAACATTCAGTACTTC
CDR3aa: CASSLVGFSKNIQYF

len: 15
v_gene: TRBV11-2
j_gene: TRBJ1-1
d_gene: TRBD1
abundance: -
CDR3nt: TGTGCCAGCAGCTACCGGGACAGGGGAACTCCTGAAGCTTTCTTT
CDR3aa: CASSYRDRGTPEAFF

len: 16
v_gene: TRBV2
j_gene: TRBJ1-1
d_gene: -
abundance: -
CDR3nt: TGTGCCAGCCTCGTTGATTTGCCCGGGCCGGGCACTGAAGCTTTCTTT
CDR3aa: CASLVDLPGPGTEAFF

len: 16
v_gene: TRBV11-2
j_gene: TRBJ2-5
d_gene: TRBD2
abundance: -
CDR3nt: TGTGCCAGCAGCTCCGGCGGGGGGCCCGGGAGGGAGACCCAGTACTTC
CDR3aa: CASSSGGGPGRETQYF

len: 14
v_gene: TRBV20-1
j_gene: TRBJ1-4
d_gene: -
abundance: -
CDR3nt: TGCAGTGCTAGAGATAGATACAGGAATGAAAAACTGTTTTTT
CDR3aa: CSARDRYRNEKLFF

len: 11
v_gene: TRBV12-3/TRBV12-4
j_gene: TRBJ2-5
d_gene: -
abundance: -
CDR3nt: TGTGCCAGCACCTGTTACAAGACCCAGTACTTC
CDR3aa: CASTCYKTQYF

len: 11
v_gene: TRBV20-1
j_gene: TRBJ2-5
d_gene: -
abundance: few
CDR3nt: TGCAGTGCTAACCAGTACGAGACCCAGTACTTC
CDR3aa: CSANQYETQYF

len: 15
v_gene: TRBV6-4
j_gene: TRBJ2-7
d_gene: -
abundance: -
CDR3nt: TGTGCCAGGACTAAGGGGGGAAGAAGGGACTACGAGCAGTACTTC
CDR3aa: CARTKGGRRDYEQYF